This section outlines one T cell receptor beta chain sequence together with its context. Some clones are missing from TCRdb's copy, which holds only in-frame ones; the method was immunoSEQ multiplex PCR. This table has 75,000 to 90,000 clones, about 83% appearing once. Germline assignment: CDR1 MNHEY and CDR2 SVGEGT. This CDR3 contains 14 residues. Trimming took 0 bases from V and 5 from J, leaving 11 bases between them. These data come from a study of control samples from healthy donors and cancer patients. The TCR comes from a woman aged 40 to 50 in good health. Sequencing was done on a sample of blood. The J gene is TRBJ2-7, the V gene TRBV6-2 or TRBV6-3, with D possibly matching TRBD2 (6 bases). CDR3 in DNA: TGTGCCAGCAGTTACTCGGCGGGGATGGACGAGCAGTACTTC. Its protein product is CASSYSAGMDEQYF.